Listed here are 15 T cell receptor beta chains from one sample, sequenced in a study of OX40 agonist ivuxolimab in advanced cancers. Using immunoSEQ multiplex PCR, the repertoire was profiled, and TCRdb retains in-frame clones only, with some absent. Of about 43,000 clones listed, roughly 86% are singletons. The sequencing here drew on CD4+ or CD8+ T cells sorted from blood, taken in a trial of the OX40 agonist ivuxolimab. The receptors shown here come from an adult with an advanced solid tumor such as melanoma, head and neck, liver or kidney cancer.

This clone was counted a few times. Here the CDR3 reads CASSEVGYRDRYTDTQYF. The CDR3 nucleotides are TGTGCCAGCAGTGAAGTGGGGTACCGGGACAGATACACAGATACGCAGTATTTT. V is TRBV2 and J is TRBJ2-3; 7 bases align to TRBD1. CDR1 SNHLY and CDR2 FYNNEI come from the germline V gene. The CDR3 length is 18 residues. With V trimmed by 1 base and J by 2 bases, 12 bases remained unmatched.

V gene TRBV28 combines with J gene TRBJ2-5; TRBD1 aligns across 8 bases. The J call is doubtful: the DNA matches TRBJ2-7 better. In germline, CDR1 is MDHEN, CDR2 SYDVKM. The CDR3 totals 13 residues. For the CDR3, the DNA is TGTGCCAGCAGCCCCCCGACAGGGGACGAGCAGTACTTC. Translating gives CASSPPTGDEQYF.

The V gene is TRBV19, the J gene TRBJ1-6; D ambiguous. This CDR3 spans 13 amino acids. Between the trimmed V and J ends, which lost 6 bases and 10 bases, there was a span of 13 bases. In germline, CDR1 is LNHDA, CDR2 SQIVND (reference sequence). The CDR3 DNA sequence: TGTGCCAGTAGAAAGGATCCTCGCTCACCCCTCCACTTT. Amino acids: CASRKDPRSPLHF.

This chain joins TRBV28 and TRBJ1-1, with D unresolved. The germline CDR1 and CDR2 sequences are MDHEN and SYDVKM. The CDR3 is 14 amino acids. Trimming cost V 4 bases and J 0 bases, with 9 bases left between them. The CDR3 DNA sequence: TGTGCCAGCAGTTGGGCCAGGCTGAACACTGAAGCTTTCTTT. Translating gives CASSWARLNTEAFF. Full variable domain (outside the CDR3, taken from reference TRBV28 and TRBJ1-1): DVKVTQSSRYLVKRTGEKVFLECVQDMDHENMFWYRQDPGLGLRLIYFSYDVKMKEKGDIPEGYSVSREKKERFSLILESASTNQTSMYLCASSWARLNTEAFFGQGTRLTVV.

The J gene is TRBJ2-7, the V gene TRBV5-1; D remains ambiguous. The germline CDR1 and CDR2 sequences are SGHRS and YFSETQ. This CDR3 has 12 amino acids. V was trimmed by 5 bases and J by 2 bases, leaving 8 bases between them. CDR3 sequence (DNA): TGCGCCAGCAGGTCTACGACCTACGAGCAGTACTTC. Protein: CASRSTTYEQYF.

The chain has TRBV19 and TRBJ2-2; D not certain. CDR1 and CDR2 from the germline V gene are LNHDA and SQIVND (reference sequence). V was trimmed by 9 bases and J by 2 bases, leaving 13 bases between them. The CDR3 covers 14 residues. The DNA of the CDR3 is TGTGCCAGCAGTTGGAAGTCCAACACCGGGGAGCTGTTTTTT. It codes for CASSWKSNTGELFF. The variable domain in full, completed from reference TRBV19 and TRBJ2-2, reads DGGITQSPKYLFRKEGQNVTLSCEQNLNHDAMYWYRQDPGQGLRLIYYSQIVNDFQKGDIAEGYSVSREKKESFPLTVTSAQKNPTAFYLCASSWKSNTGELFFGEGSRLTVL.

This clone has more than one count but fewer than ten. The rearrangement links TRBV2 to TRBJ1-5, with D hard to call. V was pared by 1 base and J by 4 bases, with 2 bases between. Germline loops: CDR1 SNHLY, CDR2 FYNNEI. The CDR3 extends over 12 amino acids. Here the CDR3 DNA reads TGTGCCAGCAGTGAAGGTAATCAGCCCCAGCATTTT. It encodes CASSEGNQPQHF.

The chain combines TRBV11-2 with TRBJ1-6; 9 nucleotides align to TRBD1. The CDR3 spans 15 residues. The germline gives CDR1 SGHAT, CDR2 FQNNGV. Germline trimming cut 4 bases from V and 7 bases from J; bases unmatched to any gene: 5. In DNA form, the CDR3 reads TGTGCCAGCAGCTCGGGACAGGGATACAATTCACCCCTCCACTTT. Translating gives CASSSGQGYNSPLHF.

The V and J genes are TRBV30 and TRBJ2-5; D is possibly TRBD1 or TRBD2 (5 bases each). The DNA matches TRBJ2-7 better at its end, which makes the J call doubtful. This CDR3 has 12 residues. CDR1 is GTSNPN, CDR2 SVGIG, per germline (reference sequence). CDR3: CAWSVMGHEQYF. CDR3 nucleotides: TGTGCCTGGAGTGTAATGGGACACGAGCAGTACTTC.

The chain carries TRBV4-1 and TRBJ2-2; 7 bases match TRBD2. Germline values: CDR1 MGHRA, CDR2 YSYEKL. The V and J ends lost 8 bases and 3 bases, in that order; junction bases with no gene match: 21. The length of the CDR3 is 19 residues. The CDR3 DNA reads as TGCGCCAGCTCCACACCCTCCGGGGAGGGGTTGGGGTACACCGGGGAGCTGTTTTTT. Its protein product is CASSTPSGEGLGYTGELFF.

This chain joins TRBV6-5 and TRBJ2-7; 7 positions match TRBD1. Losses at the gene ends were 7 bases for V and 4 bases for J; bases not matched to a gene: 10. There are 14 residues in the CDR3. CDR1 MNHEY and CDR2 SVGAGI come from the germline V gene. The CDR3 DNA reads TGTGCCAGCACCCCTGACAGGGCTAAGTACGAGCAGTACTTC. It specifies CASTPDRAKYEQYF.

The CDR3 sequence: CASKDRGLNEQFF. The CDR3, as DNA: TGTGCCAGTAAGGACAGGGGGCTAAATGAGCAGTTCTTC. The chain is built from TRBV5-6 and TRBJ2-1, with 11 positions matching TRBD1. Per germline, CDR1 SGHDT and CDR2 YYEEEE. The CDR3 spans 13 residues. Germline trimming cut 8 bases from V and 7 bases from J; bases unmatched to any gene: 5.

The chain employs TRBV11-2 and TRBJ2-2; D tentatively reads TRBD1 or TRBD2 (6 bases each). Germline CDR1 is SGHAT and CDR2 is FQNNGV. Trimming shortened V by 3 bases and J by 2 bases, and 10 bases separated the two germline ends. The CDR3 runs to 15 residues. This CDR3 is CASSFGGSNTGELFF. The DNA for the CDR3 is TGTGCCAGCAGCTTCGGGGGCTCAAACACCGGGGAGCTGTTTTTT.

The chain recombines TRBV2 with TRBJ2-7; 10 bases are shared with TRBD1. V shed 5 bases, J shed 2 bases, and the junction held 6 bases outside the gene matches. This CDR3 comprises 15 residues. Per the germline V gene, CDR1 is SNHLY and CDR2 is FYNNEI. The CDR3 DNA reads TGTGCCAGCAGTCAGGACAGGGGGAGTCCCTACGAGCAGTACTTC. It specifies CASSQDRGSPYEQYF.

The rearrangement links TRBV5-1 to TRBJ1-2; TRBD1 aligns across 8 bases. Germline V gene lookup returns CDR1 SGHRS and CDR2 YFSETQ. The CDR3 is made up of 15 amino acids. The V gene end was trimmed by 2 bases and the J gene end by 2 bases; junction bases not matched to a gene: 5. The CDR3 loop is CASSFSGTGNYGYTF. The CDR3 DNA is TGCGCCAGCAGCTTTTCCGGGACAGGAAACTATGGCTACACCTTC. The whole variable domain, remainder taken from reference TRBV5-1 and TRBJ1-2, is KAGVTQTPRYLIKTRGQQVTLSCSPISGHRSVSWYQQTPGQGLQFLFEYFSETQRNKGNFPGRFSGRQFSNSRSEMNVSTLELGDSALYLCASSFSGTGNYGYTFGSGTRLTVV.